The 13 T cell receptor beta chains presented below share a single source sample, sequenced in a study of molecular identifiers for immune sequencing clone quantification. TCRdb re-derived calls from the PCR reads in MiXCR, one entry per CDR3 protein. The sample shows approximately 90,000 distinct CDR3 sequences, 20% to 25% of them seen only once. The sample comprised naive CD8+ T cells from blood, with Jurkat cell RNA spiked in. Described subset: FACS-sorted CD8+CD4-CCR7+CD45RA+ naive T cells. The receptors were sampled from a human donor in good health. Some libraries in this study had Jurkat cell RNA spiked in.

Comments on this clonotype: A much larger clone differs from this one at a single base, so this may be a read error. V is TRBV18 and J is TRBJ2-1, with 13 bases that match TRBD2. CDR1 and CDR2 from the germline V gene are KGHSH and LQKENI. Unmatched junction bases numbered 11, after V lost 5 bases and J lost 1 base. CDR3 length equals 19 residues. In nucleotides, the CDR3 is TGTGCCAGCTCAAGGACTAGCGGGGGTAAGATCGGGTCCTACAATGAGCAGTTCTTC. Translating gives CASSRTSGGKIGSYNEQFF. The full variable domain, in which reference TRBV18 and TRBJ2-1 provide the parts outside the CDR3, is NAGVMQNPRHLVRRRGQEARLRCSPMKGHSHVYWYRQLPEEGLKFMVYLQKENIIDESGMPKERFSAEFPKEGPSILRIQQVVRGDSAAYFCASSRTSGGKIGSYNEQFFGPGTRLTVL.

J is TRBJ2-7 and V is TRBV15, with TRBD2 matching over 10 bases. Per the germline V gene, CDR1 is LNHNV and CDR2 is YYDKDF (reference sequence). CDR3 length: 15 amino acids. With V trimmed by 2 bases and J by 2 bases, 3 bases remained unmatched. The CDR3 DNA reads as TGTGCCACCAGCAGACTAGCGGGAGCCGCCTACGAGCAGTACTTC. As protein: CATSRLAGAAYEQYF.

Points on this clonotype: A much larger clonotype is one base distant, so this may be a read error. The V gene is TRBV6-8, the J gene TRBJ2-5; D might be TRBD1 (5 bases). Germline V gene lookup returns CDR1 MNHGY and CDR2 SAAAGT. This CDR3 spans 13 amino acids. The CDR3 DNA follows: TGTGTCAGCAACCCCGACAGCCAAGAGACCCAGTACTTC. It specifies CVSNPDSQETQYF.

Comment on this clonotype: A clone one base away is much larger, so this may be a read error. The rearrangement uses TRBV29-1 and TRBJ2-1, with D perhaps matching TRBD2 (5 bases). This CDR3 has 12 residues. Trimming removed 7 bases from V and 8 bases from J, with 15 bases in between. CDR1 and CDR2 (germline): SQVTM, ANQGSEA. CDR3 sequence: CSAERENDEQFF. In nucleotides, the CDR3 is TGCAGCGCCGAGAGGGAGAACGATGAGCAGTTCTTC.

This clonotype has a count of ten or more. The chain recombines TRBV7-7 with TRBJ1-1; D perhaps matches TRBD1 (5 bases). CDR1 and CDR2 (germline): SSHAT, FNYEAQ (reference sequence). Trimming removed 5 bases from V and 4 bases from J, with 14 bases in between. CDR3 length: 14 amino acids. The CDR3 spells CASSLGHPPTEAFF. The DNA of the CDR3 is TGTGCCAGCAGCCTGGGGCACCCGCCCACTGAAGCTTTCTTT.

This clonotype was observed many times. The chain combines TRBV3-2 with TRBJ2-7; the table gives TRBD1 as D, unverified against the DNA. TRBV3-2 is classified as a pseudogene. The CDR3 contains 15 residues. CDR3 region: CASSQGPQASYEQYF. In DNA, the CDR3 is TGTGCCAGCAGCCAAGGGCCCCAAGCGAGTTACGAGCAGTACTTC.

This clonotype was observed at least ten times. The J gene is TRBJ2-3, the V gene TRBV28; 12 bases match TRBD2. J gave up 2 bases and V 5 bases, and 8 bases lay outside the gene matches. Germline CDR1 reads MDHEN; CDR2 reads SYDVKM. The CDR3 extends over 17 amino acids. The CDR3, as DNA: TGTGCCAGCAGTCCTGTAGGACTAGCGGGATCCACAGATACGCAGTATTTT. Its translation: CASSPVGLAGSTDTQYF.

This clonotype was recorded many times. The chain recombines TRBV12-3 or TRBV12-4 with TRBJ2-6, with D possibly being TRBD1 (5 bases). The CDR3 runs to 15 residues. With 3 bases removed from V and 3 bases from J, the gap between germline ends came to 9 bases. CDR3: CASSFSGFGANVLTF. The DNA of the CDR3 is TGTGCCAGCAGTTTTTCAGGGTTTGGGGCCAACGTCCTGACTTTC.

In this sample, this clonotype turned up many times. V is TRBV4-1 and J is TRBJ1-1; no reliable D call. The CDR3 covers 13 residues. Per the germline V gene, CDR1 is MGHRA and CDR2 is YSYEKL. V shed 2 bases and J shed 6 bases, with 10 bases lying between them. CDR3 residues: CASSQPSGAEAFF. CDR3 nucleotides: TGCGCCAGCAGCCAACCCAGTGGGGCTGAAGCTTTCTTT.

To note about this clonotype: At one end, the junction sequence differs from germline, possibly due to a read error. The rearrangement links TRBV12-3 or TRBV12-4 to TRBJ2-2, with TRBD2 matching over 10 bases. The CDR3 sequence is 14 residues long. As DNA, the CDR3 is TGTTCCAGCAGCCCTAGCGGGAGACCCGGGGAGCTGTTTTTT. It yields the protein CSSSPSGRPGELFF.

In its sample, this clonotype was seen many times. The chain combines TRBV5-4 with TRBJ2-5, with D maybe TRBD1 (6 bases). V was cut by 4 bases and J by 3 bases, with 10 bases left in between. The CDR3 has 13 residues. Germline V gene lookup returns CDR1 SGHNT and CDR2 YYREEE (reference sequence). DNA of the CDR3: TGTGCCAGCAGCCAGGGGTATGAAGAGACCCAGTACTTC. It yields the protein CASSQGYEETQYF.

The table lists this clonotype with many counts. The V call is TRBV9, the J call TRBJ2-1; possibly TRBD1 or TRBD2 for D (5 bases each). The CDR3 extends over 17 amino acids. Trimming cost V 0 bases and J 8 bases, with 21 bases left between them. Germline V CDR1 and CDR2: SGDLS, YYNGEE. The CDR3 DNA follows: TGTGCCAGCAGCGTAGAGGACACTCCCACCCCCGGGGATGAGCAGTTCTTC. Translating gives CASSVEDTPTPGDEQFF.

This clonotype was recorded a few times. The junction departs from the called germline gene at one end, perhaps through a read error. The chain has TRBV3-1 and TRBJ2-5; 13 positions agree with TRBD2. CDR3 length: 15 residues. The germline CDR1 and CDR2 sequences are LGHDT and YNNKEL (reference sequence). The CDR3, as DNA: TGTGCCAGCAGCCGGACTAGCGGGGGACAAGAGCCCCAGTACTTC. Residues: CASSRTSGGQEPQYF.